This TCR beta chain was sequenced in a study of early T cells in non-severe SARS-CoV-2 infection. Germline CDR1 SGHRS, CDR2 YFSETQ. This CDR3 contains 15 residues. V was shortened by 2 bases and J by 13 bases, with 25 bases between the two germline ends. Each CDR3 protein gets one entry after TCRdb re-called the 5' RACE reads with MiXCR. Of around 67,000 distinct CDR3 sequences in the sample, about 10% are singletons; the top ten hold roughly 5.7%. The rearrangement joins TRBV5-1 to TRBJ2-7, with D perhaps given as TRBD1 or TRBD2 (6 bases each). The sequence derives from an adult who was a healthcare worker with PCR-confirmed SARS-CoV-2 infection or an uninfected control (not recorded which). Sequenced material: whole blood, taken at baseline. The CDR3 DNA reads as TGCGCCAGCAGCTTCGGAACAGGGAGGAACTACGACCGATACTTC. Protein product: CASSFGTGRNYDRYF.